Listed below are T cell receptor beta chains from one sample, sequenced in a study of blood T cell repertoires in COVID-19. The repertoire was sequenced with immunoSEQ multiplex PCR; TCRdb's copy has only in-frame clones and lacks some. The sample consists of 490,000 or so clones, roughly 90% of them appearing once. The source material was PBMCs or T cells enriched from blood (not recorded which). These receptors were collected from a woman between 35 and 50 years old who had recovered from COVID-19. CDR3s include the opening cysteine and the closing phenylalanine or tryptophan. The D gene is left open where the match is weak. Not every row has a clone size; where given, it reads once, few, many or a size class.

J gene	D gene	clone size	V gene	CDR3 DNA	CDR3 protein
TRBJ2-3	-	-	TRBV6-6	TGTGCCAGCAGTCTGGGCTACCGACAGGCTTCGGGCACAGATACGCAGTATTTT	CASSLGYRQASGTDTQYF
TRBJ2-1	-	-	TRBV9	TGTGCCAGCAGCGTAGAAAGGGGTGAGCAGTTCTTC	CASSVERGEQFF
TRBJ2-1	TRBD1	-	TRBV12-3/TRBV12-4	TGTGCCAGCAACCAGGGGGTCGGTGAGCAGTTCTTC	CASNQGVGEQFF
TRBJ2-7	TRBD2	-	TRBV5-6	TGTGCCAGCAGTACTTTAGCGGGAGGTCTTAGCTCCTACGAGCAGTACTTC	CASSTLAGGLSSYEQYF
TRBJ2-7	TRBD1	-	TRBV12-3/TRBV12-4	TGTGCCAGCAGTATACGGACAGGCGAGCAGTACTTC	CASSIRTGEQYF
TRBJ2-7	TRBD1	-	TRBV11-3	TGTGCCAGCAGCTCCTGGACAGGGAACGATTACGAGCAGTACTTC	CASSSWTGNDYEQYF
TRBJ2-7	TRBD2	-	TRBV19	TGTGCCAGTAGTCCCCCCGGACTAGCGGGAAAGTACGAGCAGTACTTC	CASSPPGLAGKYEQYF
TRBJ1-1	-	-	TRBV7-7	TGTGCCAGCAGCGCAACTGAGGGCACTGAAGCTTTCTTT	CASSATEGTEAFF
TRBJ1-2	TRBD1	-	TRBV2	TGTGCCAGCAGTGAAATGGGACAGACAGGCTATGGCTACACCTTC	CASSEMGQTGYGYTF
TRBJ1-2	TRBD1	-	TRBV7-2	TGTGCCAGCAGCCCGGACAGGAACTATGGCTACACCTTC	CASSPDRNYGYTF
TRBJ1-1	TRBD1	-	TRBV11-3	TGTGCCAGCAGCTCCGACAGGGTCACTGAAGCTTTCTTT	CASSSDRVTEAFF
TRBJ2-1	-	-	TRBV5-1	TGCGCCAGCAGCTTGGTCGACAGCTACGTCGATGAGCAGTTCTTC	CASSLVDSYVDEQFF
TRBJ1-4	-	-	TRBV2	TGTGCCAGCGCCACGTCCGAGGAAACTAATGAAAAACTGTTTTTT	CASATSEETNEKLFF
TRBJ1-2	TRBD1	-	TRBV18	TGTGCCAGCTCAAATTTTCCAGGGGGCATCAACTATGGCTACACCTTC	CASSNFPGGINYGYTF
TRBJ2-5	-	-	TRBV15	TGTGCCACCAGCGGCGCTCGCGGGACGAGGGAGACCCAGTACTTC	CATSGARGTRETQYF
TRBJ1-2	-	-	TRBV24-1	TGTGCCACCAGTGATCCGGGGAGGGGTAATAACTATGGCTACACCTTC	CATSDPGRGNNYGYTF
TRBJ2-1	-	-	TRBV7-2	TGTGCCAGCAGCTTACAGGGGGGAGTGTCCTACAATGAGCAGTTCTTC	CASSLQGGVSYNEQFF
TRBJ1-1	TRBD1	once	TRBV27	TGTGCCAGCAGTTTCCTAGACAGGGGGAACACTGAAGCTTTCTTT	CASSFLDRGNTEAFF
TRBJ1-2	TRBD1	few	TRBV27	TGTGCCAGCAGTTTATTCGGCCAGGGGGGACAAAACTATGGCTACACCTTC	CASSLFGQGGQNYGYTF
TRBJ2-5	TRBD1	-	TRBV24-1	TGTGCCACCAGTGGGAACAGGGGGCTTGGAGAGACCCAGTACTTC	CATSGNRGLGETQYF
TRBJ1-4	-	-	TRBV5-1	TGCGCCAGCAGCGGAAGAGGGACTAATGAAAAACTGTTTTTT	CASSGRGTNEKLFF
TRBJ2-7	-	once	TRBV5-6	TGTGCCAGCAGCTTGGGTAGCACCGAGCAGTACTTC	CASSLGSTEQYF
TRBJ2-3	-	-	TRBV6-2/TRBV6-3	TGTGCCAGCAGTTATCCGACTGCCCCTACAGATACGCAGTATTTT	CASSYPTAPTDTQYF
TRBJ1-5	-	-	TRBV6-2/TRBV6-3	TGTGCCAGCAGTTACTCGGGAGGAAGGAGGAATCAGCCCCAGCATTTT	CASSYSGGRRNQPQHF
TRBJ1-2	TRBD1	-	TRBV7-9	TGTGCCAGCAGATCCGGGACAGGGGGAAGTTATGGCTACACCTTC	CASRSGTGGSYGYTF
TRBJ2-7	-	-	TRBV3-1/TRBV3-2	TGTGCCAGCAGCCAAGGAGGTCGAAAACAGGACTCCTACGAGCAGTACTTC	CASSQGGRKQDSYEQYF
TRBJ1-1	-	-	TRBV5-1	TGCGCCAGCAGCTTCGACGGGGAGAACACTGAAGCTTTCTTT	CASSFDGENTEAFF
TRBJ1-1	-	-	TRBV5-6	TGTGCCAGCAGCTTGGCCTGGCCGGGGGGCACTGAAGCTTTCTTT	CASSLAWPGGTEAFF
TRBJ1-1	-	-	TRBV7-9	TGTGCCAGCAGCGTTGACAGGACGAACACTGAAGCTTTCTTT	CASSVDRTNTEAFF
TRBJ2-3	-	once	TRBV9	TGTGCCAGCAGCCCCCCCCCGCCTAGTAGGAGCACAGATACGCAGTATTTT	CASSPPPPSRSTDTQYF
TRBJ1-2	-	-	TRBV9	TGTGCCAGTAAAGGGGTCGACTACACCTTC	CASKGVDYTF
TRBJ1-6	TRBD1	-	TRBV19	TGTGCCAGTAGTTTCGGACAGGGGCGGATTGGTCCCCTCCACTTT	CASSFGQGRIGPLHF
TRBJ2-1	TRBD1	-	TRBV4-1	TGCGCCAGCAGCCAAGAAAACAGGGGGACTGAGCAGTTCTTC	CASSQENRGTEQFF
TRBJ2-2	-	-	TRBV6-5	TGTGCCTCGAACAGGGCGGGCGGGGAGCTGTTTTTT	CASNRAGGELFF
TRBJ1-2	-	once	TRBV5-4	TGTGCCAGCAGACCATCGTACAGGGAAGGGTATGGCTACACCTTC	CASRPSYREGYGYTF
TRBJ1-2	-	few	TRBV24-1	TGTGCCACCAGTGATGCGGGATTAAACTATGGCTACACCTTC	CATSDAGLNYGYTF
TRBJ2-1	TRBD1	-	TRBV19	TGTGCCAGTAGTATTAACAGGGGCCCCTTTAGGGATGAGCAGTTCTTC	CASSINRGPFRDEQFF